This entry concerns a single TCR beta chain. A single base separates this from a much larger clone, so it may be a read error. The V end lost 2 bases, the J end lost 10 bases, and 17 bases lay between the germline ends. The CDR3 has 14 residues. Germline-derived CDR1 and CDR2 are MNHNY and SVGAGI (reference sequence). Libraries from naive CD8 cells were generated from 20,000 to 1,000,000 sorted cells (with 10%, 30% or 50% RNA). The sample originates from a study of molecular identifiers for immune sequencing clone quantification. TCRdb reprocessed the PCR reads via MiXCR and lists one record per CDR3 protein. The sample shows tens of thousands of distinct CDR3 sequences, 15% to 20% of them seen only once.

This chain uses TRBV6-6 with TRBJ1-1, with a possible D match to TRBD1 (6 bases). The source is a human donor in good health. Some libraries in this study had Jurkat cell RNA spiked in. Sequencing was done on a sample of naive CD8+ T cells from blood, with Jurkat cell RNA spiked in. Subset denoted: FACS-sorted CD8+CD4-CCR7+CD45RA+ naive T cells. The CDR3 spells CASSYGSTGLAAFF. CDR3 nucleotides: TGTGCCAGCAGTTACGGATCGACAGGATTAGCAGCTTTCTTT.